The sequence of this TCR beta chain was determined in a study of blood T cell repertoires in COVID-19. Looking at the study overall: Both acute and convalescent COVID-19 samples were obtained from the United States, Italy and Spain. T cells, B-cell-depleted T cells, or PBMCs supplied cDNA or gDNA.

The ends were cut back, 1 base at V and 8 bases at J, with 8 bases in the middle. Germline CDR1 and CDR2: SEHNR and FQNEAQ (reference sequence). The CDR3 runs to 12 residues. As originally analysed: Researchers report that nucleated cell counts were estimated from reference gene primer amplification. Sequencing used immunoSEQ multiplex PCR; TCRdb keeps in-frame clones, though not all of them. V and J calls and clone size are those listed in that table; D and trimming were worked out from the DNA. The sample shows about 100,000 clones, roughly 90% of them seen only once. The sequence derives from a man in his 70s with acute or convalescent COVID-19. Material for sequencing was peripheral blood. J is TRBJ1-1 and V is TRBV7-9; D not certain. CDR3 loop: CASSLGGGEAFF. Here the CDR3 DNA reads TGTGCCAGCAGCTTAGGAGGTGGAGAAGCTTTCTTT.